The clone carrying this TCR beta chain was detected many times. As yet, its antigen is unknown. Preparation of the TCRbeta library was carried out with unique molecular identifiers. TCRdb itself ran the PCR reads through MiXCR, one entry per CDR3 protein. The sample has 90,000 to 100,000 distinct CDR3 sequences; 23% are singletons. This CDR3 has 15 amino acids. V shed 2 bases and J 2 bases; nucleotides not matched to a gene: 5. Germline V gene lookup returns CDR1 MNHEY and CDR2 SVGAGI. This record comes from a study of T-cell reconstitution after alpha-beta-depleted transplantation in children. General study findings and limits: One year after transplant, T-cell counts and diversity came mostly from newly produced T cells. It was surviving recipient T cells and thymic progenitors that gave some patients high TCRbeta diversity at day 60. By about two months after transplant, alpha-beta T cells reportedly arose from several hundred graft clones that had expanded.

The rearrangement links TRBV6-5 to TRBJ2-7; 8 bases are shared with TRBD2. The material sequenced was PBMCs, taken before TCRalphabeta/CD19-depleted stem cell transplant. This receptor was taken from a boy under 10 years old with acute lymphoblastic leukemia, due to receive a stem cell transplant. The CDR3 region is CASSYTSGGAYEQYF. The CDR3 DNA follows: TGTGCCAGCAGTTACACTAGCGGAGGGGCCTACGAGCAGTACTTC.